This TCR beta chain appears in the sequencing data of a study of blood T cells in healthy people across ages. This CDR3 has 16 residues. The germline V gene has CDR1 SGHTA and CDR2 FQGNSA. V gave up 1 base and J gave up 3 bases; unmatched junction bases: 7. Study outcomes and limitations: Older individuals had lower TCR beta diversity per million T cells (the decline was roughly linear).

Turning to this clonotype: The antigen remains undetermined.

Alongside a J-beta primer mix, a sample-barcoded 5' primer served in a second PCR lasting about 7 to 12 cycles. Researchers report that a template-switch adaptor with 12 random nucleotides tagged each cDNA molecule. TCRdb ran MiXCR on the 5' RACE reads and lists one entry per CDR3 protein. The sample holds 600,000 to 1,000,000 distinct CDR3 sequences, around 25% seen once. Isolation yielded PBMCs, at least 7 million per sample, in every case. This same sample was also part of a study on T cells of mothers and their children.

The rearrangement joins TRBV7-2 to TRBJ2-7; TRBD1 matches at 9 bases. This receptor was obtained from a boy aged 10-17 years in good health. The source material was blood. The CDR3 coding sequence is TGTGCCAGCAGCTTAGGGGGACAGGGTAGTAACTACGAGCAGTACTTC. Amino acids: CASSLGGQGSNYEQYF.